This T cell receptor beta chain was captured in a study of blood T cell repertoires in COVID-19. Study in general: Samples taken during acute and convalescent COVID-19 were collected in the United States, Italy and Spain. Nucleic acid was either cDNA or gDNA, and it came from T cells, B-cell-depleted T cells, or PBMCs.

As handled by the study authors: Amplification with reference gene primers provided the estimates of nucleated cell counts. The method was immunoSEQ multiplex PCR; TCRdb's version includes in-frame clones alone and lacks a portion of them. The V and J calls and clone size are taken from that table; D and trimming were inferred from the DNA. The data contain 170,000 or so clones, approximately 86% of them singletons. Patients of the Seattle cohort, enrolled during active infection, were followed longitudinally. Trimming cost V 6 bases and J 6 bases; bases outside gene matches: 8. Per germline, CDR1 MDHEN and CDR2 SYDVKM. This CDR3 is built from 15 residues.

This chain uses TRBV28 with TRBJ1-4; TRBD1 agrees at 9 bases. The TCR sequence derives from a man in his sixties with COVID-19, enrolled during active disease. The sample consisted of peripheral blood. DNA for the CDR3: TGTGCCAGCAGAGGGCAGGGACAGGGAGATGAAAAACTGTTTTTT. It specifies CASRGQGQGDEKLFF.